The 27 T cell receptor beta chains in this list originate from one sample, sequenced in a study of beta chain features in type 1 diabetes. Expressed TCRB transcripts were sequenced after all isolated RNA was converted to cDNA. Data came from immunoSEQ multiplex PCR; TCRdb stores just in-frame clones and leaves some out. The sample holds 150,000 to 180,000 clones; around 8.5% are singletons and the top ten take about 0.6%. The material sequenced was central memory CD4+ T cells from blood. These receptor sequences come from a man between 18 and 35 years old in good health.

V and J are TRBV4-2 and TRBJ1-2; unclear D gene. CDR1 is LGHNA, CDR2 YNFKEQ, per germline. V was shortened by 1 base and J by 7 bases, with 22 bases between the two germline ends. This CDR3 is 17 amino acids long. The CDR3 loop is CASSQASGIVREGGYTF. CDR3 coding DNA: TGTGCCAGCAGCCAAGCTTCGGGGATTGTACGGGAAGGTGGCTACACCTTC.

CDR3 region: CASSSRGQVFNQPQHF. In DNA, the CDR3 is TGTGCCAGCAGTTCCCGGGGACAGGTATTCAATCAGCCCCAGCATTTT. The rearrangement links TRBV27 to TRBJ1-5; TRBD1 aligns across 8 bases. V dropped 4 bases and J dropped 3; count of bases not matched to a gene: 8. The CDR3 has 16 amino acids. The germline V gene encodes CDR1 MNHEY and CDR2 SMNVEV (reference sequence).

This clone appeared a few times. CDR3 residues: CASSQTGGSYNEQFF. The DNA of the CDR3 is TGTGCCAGCAGCCAAACAGGGGGCTCCTACAATGAGCAGTTCTTC. The rearrangement uses TRBV4-2 and TRBJ2-1, with 8 bases lining up with TRBD1. The CDR3 is 15 residues long. Trimming took 2 bases from V and 0 from J; bases not matched to a gene: 0. In germline, CDR1 is LGHNA, CDR2 YNFKEQ.

The genes are TRBV9 and TRBJ2-2; 12 bases map to TRBD2. V gave up 6 bases and J gave up 0 bases; unmatched junction bases: 6. Germline CDR1 reads SGDLS; CDR2 reads YYNGEE. CDR3 length: 17 residues. CDR3 sequence reads: CASTTTSGGSNTGELFF. CDR3 nucleotides: TGTGCCAGCACCACTACTAGCGGGGGGTCGAACACCGGGGAGCTGTTTTTT.

The genes are TRBV6-1 and TRBJ2-1; TRBD1 matches at 8 bases. CDR3 size: 16 residues. CDR1 is MNHNS and CDR2 is SASEGT in the germline V gene. The V gene end was trimmed by 4 bases and the J gene end by 4 bases; junction bases not matched to a gene: 9. CDR3: CASSAANRGSYNEQFF. CDR3 nucleotide sequence: TGTGCCAGCAGTGCGGCTAACAGGGGGTCTTACAATGAGCAGTTCTTC.

The table lists this clone with many counts. This chain links TRBV7-8 with TRBJ2-1; a weak D match, TRBD2 (6 bases). The V gene lost 3 bases and the J gene lost 0 bases, with 6 bases spanning the gap. The germline V gene encodes CDR1 SGHVS and CDR2 FQNEAQ. The CDR3 has 14 amino acids. The chain's CDR3 is CASSLRGSYNEQFF. CDR3 DNA sequence: TGTGCCAGCAGCTTGCGGGGCTCCTACAATGAGCAGTTCTTC.

The chain has TRBV29-1 and TRBJ2-3, with 7 bases that match TRBD1. The CDR3 consists of 12 residues. V was clipped by 6 bases and J by 3 bases; unmatched bases: 3. Germline loops: CDR1 SQVTM, CDR2 ANQGSEA. CDR3 bases: TGCAGCGTGAAGACAGGGACAGATACGCAGTATTTT. This codes for CSVKTGTDTQYF.

In this sample, this clone turned up many times. This chain joins TRBV30 and TRBJ2-3, with D possibly TRBD1 on 6 matching bases. V lost 5 bases to trimming and J lost 2 bases, with 17 bases between them. CDR1 and CDR2 from the germline V gene are GTSNPN and SVGIG (reference sequence). The CDR3 consists of 15 residues. The CDR3 spells CAWCPGVANTDTQYF. In nucleotides, the CDR3 is TGTGCCTGGTGCCCAGGGGTTGCGAACACAGATACGCAGTATTTT.

CDR3 loop: CASSRPLTGNTGELFF. For the CDR3, the DNA is TGTGCCAGCAGCCGGCCCTTGACGGGTAACACCGGGGAGCTGTTTTTT. The chain carries TRBV5-6 and TRBJ2-2; D remains unclear. The CDR3 loop spans 16 amino acids. V lost 4 bases and J lost 2, with 15 bases in between. Germline values: CDR1 SGHDT, CDR2 YYEEEE.

This clone came up a few times. The rearrangement uses TRBV6-6 and TRBJ2-5; perhaps TRBD1 as D (6 bases). Germline V CDR1 and CDR2: MNHNY, SVGAGI (reference sequence). Trimming removed 0 bases from V and 4 bases from J, with 9 bases in between. The CDR3 length is 14 residues. CDR3 amino acids: CASSYSQGIETQYF. The CDR3 DNA reads as TGTGCCAGCAGTTACTCGCAGGGGATAGAGACCCAGTACTTC.

The V and J genes are TRBV7-2 and TRBJ2-7; possibly TRBD1 for D (5 bases). Trimming removed 1 base from V and 3 bases from J, with 10 bases in between. This CDR3 is built from 14 residues. In germline, CDR1 is SGHTA, CDR2 FQGNSA. In DNA, the CDR3 is TGTGCCAGCAGCTTAGAGACAGCGTACTACGAGCAGTACTTC. It encodes CASSLETAYYEQYF.

This clone was detected many times. The genes are TRBV4-1 and TRBJ2-5; D is ambiguous. V was cut by 0 bases and J by 3 bases, with 8 bases left in between. Germline V CDR1 and CDR2: MGHRA, YSYEKL. CDR3 size: 14 residues. DNA for the CDR3: TGCGCCAGCAGCCAAGATTCCACAGAAGAGACCCAGTACTTC. Translated, it gives CASSQDSTEETQYF.

This sequence joins TRBV7-2 and TRBJ1-1; the D is unclear. The CDR3 consists of 14 residues. Trimming cost V 5 bases and J 0 bases, with 10 bases left between them. Germline lookup yields CDR1 SGHTA and CDR2 FQGNSA. CDR3 bases: TGTGCCAGCAGCCGGGAACGCATGAACACTGAAGCTTTCTTT. As protein: CASSRERMNTEAFF.

The V call is TRBV5-4, the J call TRBJ2-7; 8 nucleotides agree with TRBD1. Germline CDR1 SGHNT, CDR2 YYREEE (reference sequence). This CDR3 is built from 14 residues. The V and J ends lost 5 bases and 5 bases, in that order; junction bases with no gene match: 9. The CDR3 nucleotides read TGTGCCAGCAGGATACAGGGGGTCGACGACGAGCAGTACTTC. It encodes CASRIQGVDDEQYF.

Ten or more counts support this clone. The chain has TRBV5-6 and TRBJ2-3; a possible D gene is TRBD1 (5 bases). Germline CDR1 and CDR2: SGHDT and YYEEEE. V lost 1 base to trimming and J lost 4 bases, with 10 bases between them. This CDR3 comprises 14 residues. The CDR3 DNA reads as TGTGCCAGCAGCTTGCAGGGTTCGTCAGATACGCAGTATTTT. Protein: CASSLQGSSDTQYF.

This clone appeared a few times. V gene TRBV7-2 combines with J gene TRBJ2-7; 7 bases are shared with TRBD2. J gave up 6 bases and V 6 bases, and 14 bases lay outside the gene matches. CDR1 is SGHTA, CDR2 FQGNSA, per germline. The CDR3 totals 15 residues. The DNA of the CDR3 is TGTGCCAGCAGATCCGGTGGCGGGAGCGTCGGCGAGCAGTACTTC. Protein: CASRSGGGSVGEQYF. The full variable domain, completed using reference TRBV7-2 and TRBJ2-7, is GAGVSQSPSNKVTEKGKDVELRCDPISGHTALYWYRQSLGQGLEFLIYFQGNSAPDKSGLPSDRFSAERTGGSVSTLTIQRTQQEDSAVYLCASRSGGGSVGEQYFGPGTRLTVT.

This clone was counted between two and nine times. This chain joins TRBV5-6 and TRBJ2-1; TRBD1 is a possible D gene (6 bases). The CDR3 runs to 15 residues. The V end was cut by 1 base, the J end by 5 bases, with 13 bases between. Germline assignment: CDR1 SGHDT and CDR2 YYEEEE. The CDR3 protein is CASSLFQGPNNEQFF. The CDR3, as DNA: TGTGCCAGCAGCTTGTTCCAGGGGCCGAACAATGAGCAGTTCTTC. The full variable domain, with the rest looked up from reference TRBV5-6 and TRBJ2-1, is DAGVTQSPTHLIKTRGQQVTLRCSPKSGHDTVSWYQQALGQGPQFIFQYYEEEERQRGNFPDRFSGHQFPNYSSELNVNALLLGDSALYLCASSLFQGPNNEQFFGPGTRLTVL.

This clone was observed a few times. The chain combines TRBV5-4 with TRBJ2-2, with 8 positions matching TRBD2. Trimming took 4 bases from V and 4 from J; bases not matched to a gene: 12. Germline V gene lookup returns CDR1 SGHNT and CDR2 YYREEE (reference sequence). The CDR3 is 17 amino acids. The CDR3 bases are TGTGCCAGCAGCCCCGGGACTAGGTTCGGGAGCACCGGGGAGCTGTTTTTT. Its protein is CASSPGTRFGSTGELFF.

The chain carries TRBV10-3 and TRBJ1-2; 9 nucleotides align to TRBD1. The germline CDR1 and CDR2 sequences are ENHRY and SYGVKD. There are 15 residues in the CDR3. V shed 11 bases, J shed 1 base, and the junction held 11 bases outside the gene matches. The CDR3 protein is CAAQTRDRDNYGYTF. Here the CDR3 DNA reads TGTGCCGCCCAGACCCGGGACAGGGATAACTATGGCTACACCTTC.

The chain joins TRBV28 to TRBJ2-7, with 7 bases lining up with TRBD1. This CDR3 has 14 residues. V shed 5 bases, J shed 0 bases, and the junction held 4 bases outside the gene matches. The germline V gene encodes CDR1 MDHEN and CDR2 SYDVKM. DNA of the CDR3: TGTGCCAGCAGTCCGGGACAGCGCTCCTACGAGCAGTACTTC. Translated: CASSPGQRSYEQYF.

This clone was seen only a few times. V usage is TRBV6-1 and J usage is TRBJ2-3; D is possibly TRBD1 (5 bases). Germline V lookup: CDR1 MNHNS, CDR2 SASEGT. The CDR3 totals 16 residues. Trimming pared 2 bases from V and 5 bases from J, leaving 17 bases between. CDR3 sequence (DNA): TGTGCCAGCAGTGAACAGGCAGGGATAGGAAGAGATACGCAGTATTTT. Translating gives CASSEQAGIGRDTQYF.

This clone was seen only a few times. A junction boundary mismatches the germline segment, possibly from a read error. The CDR3 protein is CASIVRGEIYGYTF. The CDR3 DNA reads as TGTGCCAGCATCGTCCGGGGAGAGATTTATGGCTACACCTTC. The rearrangement uses TRBV5-1 and TRBJ1-2, with no clear D. The germline CDR1 and CDR2 sequences are SGHRS and YFSETQ. The CDR3 runs to 14 residues.

This clone has only a few counts. The rearrangement links TRBV30 to TRBJ1-4; 10 nucleotides line up with TRBD1. From germline, CDR1 is GTSNPN and CDR2 SVGIG (reference sequence). The J segment lost 7 bases and the V segment lost 0 bases, leaving 2 bases of the junction unmatched. CDR3 length: 14 residues. Here the CDR3 DNA reads TGTGCCTGGAGTGTAGACAGGGGGCGTGAAAAACTGTTTTTT. Translated: CAWSVDRGREKLFF.

In this sample, this clone turned up once. This rearrangement joins TRBV10-3 to TRBJ1-2; TRBD1 might be the D (5 bases). Germline lookup yields CDR1 ENHRY and CDR2 SYGVKD. Trimming removed 10 bases at V and 5 bases at J, with 20 bases between. The CDR3 spans 14 residues. CDR3 residues: CATGLGRDRYGYTF. In nucleotides, the CDR3 is TGTGCCACCGGATTGGGGCGGGATCGTTATGGCTACACCTTC.

The chain combines TRBV7-9 with TRBJ2-3; 8 bases match TRBD2. The CDR3 has 15 residues. Germline lookup yields CDR1 SEHNR and CDR2 FQNEAQ (reference sequence). V was pared by 4 bases and J by 2 bases, with 5 bases of the junction left unmatched. For the CDR3, the DNA is TGTGCCAGCAGCTCAATTAGCGGGGCCACAGATACGCAGTATTTT. Protein product: CASSSISGATDTQYF.

This clone was observed many times. V gene TRBV9 combines with J gene TRBJ2-4, with 7 positions matching TRBD2. The V and J ends lost 3 bases and 1 base, in that order; junction bases with no gene match: 4. In germline, CDR1 is SGDLS, CDR2 YYNGEE. CDR3 size: 15 residues. CDR3 loop: CASSAWEGAKNIQYF. In DNA form, the CDR3 reads TGTGCCAGCAGCGCCTGGGAGGGGGCCAAAAACATTCAGTACTTC.

In its sample, this clone was seen a few times. The chain employs TRBV5-6 and TRBJ1-4; D call uncertain. The CDR3 consists of 15 residues. The V and J ends lost 5 bases and 4 bases respectively, with 15 bases between them. Germline lookup yields CDR1 SGHDT and CDR2 YYEEEE. The CDR3 DNA reads as TGTGCCAGCAGGACAAAGAACAGCGGTAATGAAAAACTGTTTTTT. This encodes CASRTKNSGNEKLFF.